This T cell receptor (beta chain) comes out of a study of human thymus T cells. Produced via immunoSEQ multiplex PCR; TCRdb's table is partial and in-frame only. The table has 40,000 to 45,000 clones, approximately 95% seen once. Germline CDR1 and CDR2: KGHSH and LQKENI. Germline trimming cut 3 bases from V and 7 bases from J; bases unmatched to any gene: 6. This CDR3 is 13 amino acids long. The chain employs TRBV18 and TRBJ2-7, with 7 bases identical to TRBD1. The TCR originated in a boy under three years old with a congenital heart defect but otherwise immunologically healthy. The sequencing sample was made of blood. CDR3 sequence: CASSPSGQSEQYF. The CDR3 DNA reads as TGTGCCAGCTCACCGTCGGGACAGTCGGAGCAGTACTTC.